One sample yielded the 21 T cell receptor beta chains listed below, sequenced in a study of long-term antiretroviral therapy in people with HIV. Version v3.0 of the immunoSEQ assay was performed at survey level. The protocol was immunoSEQ multiplex PCR, while the TCRdb copy is restricted to in-frame clones and leaves out a portion. Of thousands of clones detected, roughly 80% appear once; the ten largest clones hold about 15%. The sequencing used unsorted PBMCs, collected 2.6 years before starting antiretroviral therapy. Receptors were obtained from a middle-aged man with HIV.

The rearrangement links TRBV30 to TRBJ1-2, with D possibly TRBD1 on 6 matching bases. The CDR3 consists of 13 residues. Trimming took off 7 bases at V and 4 bases at J, with 16 bases between the two ends. CDR1 GTSNPN and CDR2 SVGIG come from the germline V gene (reference sequence). In DNA form, the CDR3 reads TGTGCCTCTCAGCAGGGGCGGGCCTATGGCTACACCTTC. Its protein is CASQQGRAYGYTF.

The rearrangement joins TRBV6-6 to TRBJ1-3, with 9 bases that match TRBD1. Germline V gene sequence: CDR1 MNHNY, CDR2 SVGAGI (reference sequence). CDR3 length: 12 amino acids. V shed 8 bases, J shed 7 bases, and the junction held 3 bases outside the gene matches. Written as DNA, the CDR3 is TGTGCCAGCCGGGACAGGGAGAACACCATATATTTT. Encoded protein: CASRDRENTIYF.

This chain links TRBV27 with TRBJ2-6; TRBD2 is a possible D gene (6 bases). Germline V gene sequence: CDR1 MNHEY, CDR2 SMNVEV (reference sequence). This CDR3 comprises 20 residues. The V gene lost 2 bases and the J gene lost 0 bases, with 20 bases spanning the gap. CDR3 sequence: CASSLKFGGMILSGANVLTF. The CDR3 DNA reads TGTGCCAGCAGTTTAAAGTTTGGAGGGATGATACTCTCTGGGGCCAACGTCCTGACTTTC. Complete variable domain (other parts from reference TRBV27 and TRBJ2-6): EAQVTQNPRYLITVTGKKLTVTCSQNMNHEYMSWYRQDPGLGLRQIYYSMNVEVTDKGDVPEGYKVSRKEKRNFPLILESPSPNQTSLYFCASSLKFGGMILSGANVLTFGAGSRLTVL.

This clone came up a few times. The chain recombines TRBV5-1 with TRBJ2-4; 10 bases are shared with TRBD1. Germline-derived CDR1 and CDR2 are SGHRS and YFSETQ. V dropped 3 bases and J dropped 7; count of bases not matched to a gene: 7. The CDR3 length is 15 residues. The CDR3 reads CASSYLGTGENIQYF. As DNA, the CDR3 is TGCGCCAGCAGCTACCTTGGGACAGGGGAGAACATTCAGTACTTC.

This clone was counted only a few times. V usage is TRBV5-1 and J usage is TRBJ1-2; D is uncertain. There are 13 residues in the CDR3. The germline V and J ends were trimmed by 0 bases and 0 bases, with 3 bases remaining between them. The germline V gene encodes CDR1 SGHRS and CDR2 YFSETQ. The CDR3 spells CASSLAANYGYTF. CDR3 sequence (DNA): TGCGCCAGCAGCTTGGCTGCTAACTATGGCTACACCTTC.

V usage is TRBV4-3 and J usage is TRBJ2-7, with a weak D call TRBD2 (6 bases). The CDR3 runs to 17 residues. Trimming took off 0 bases at V and 0 bases at J, with 15 bases between the two ends. In germline, CDR1 is LGHNA, CDR2 YSLEER. CDR3 nucleotide sequence: TGCGCCAGCAGCCAAGAGTGGGGGGACGAACCCTCCTACGAGCAGTACTTC. It specifies CASSQEWGDEPSYEQYF.

The chain joins TRBV27 to TRBJ1-6; no definite D call. Trimming removed 3 bases at V and 6 bases at J, with 9 bases between. The CDR3 length is 14 residues. Per the germline V gene, CDR1 is MNHEY and CDR2 is SMNVEV (reference sequence). The CDR3: CASSFGVPNSPLHF. The CDR3 DNA is TGTGCCAGCAGTTTCGGGGTTCCTAATTCACCCCTCCACTTT.

The genes are TRBV11-2 and TRBJ2-7; TRBD1 is a possible D gene (6 bases). The CDR3 is made up of 14 amino acids. Trimming removed 2 bases at V and 4 bases at J, with 12 bases between. Looked up from germline, CDR1 is SGHAT and CDR2 is FQNNGV. CDR3 region: CASSLITGFYEQYF. The CDR3 DNA is TGTGCCAGCAGCTTAATAACAGGGTTTTACGAGCAGTACTTC.

V gene TRBV19 combines with J gene TRBJ2-7; TRBD1 aligns across 7 bases. Germline assignment: CDR1 LNHDA and CDR2 SQIVND (reference sequence). The ends lost 3 bases at V and 4 bases at J; junction bases unmatched: 12. The CDR3 is made up of 16 amino acids. In nucleotides, the CDR3 is TGTGCCAGTAGTATTCAAGGGGGCACCACCTCATACGAGCAGTACTTC. Amino acids: CASSIQGGTTSYEQYF.

The gene calls are TRBV19 and TRBJ2-2; possibly TRBD1 for D (6 bases). V was cut by 5 bases and J by 6 bases, with 10 bases left in between. Germline loops: CDR1 LNHDA, CDR2 SQIVND (reference sequence). The CDR3 extends over 13 amino acids. This chain's CDR3 is CASSPGVAGELFF. The CDR3 DNA is TGTGCCAGTAGTCCAGGGGTGGCCGGGGAGCTGTTTTTT.

V usage is TRBV29-1 and J usage is TRBJ1-6; no reliable D call. CDR1 SQVTM and CDR2 ANQGSEA come from the germline V gene. The CDR3 sequence is 11 residues long. The V and J ends lost 3 bases and 9 bases respectively, with 6 bases between them. The CDR3 coding sequence is TGCAGCGTTGATCAAGGTTCACCCCTCCACTTT. It encodes CSVDQGSPLHF.

This clone was seen more than once but under ten times. The chain joins TRBV5-5 to TRBJ2-3; 16 positions agree with TRBD2. Germline CDR1 and CDR2: SGHKS and YYEKEE (reference sequence). With V trimmed by 2 bases and J by 2 bases, 8 bases remained unmatched. This CDR3 has 19 amino acids. The DNA of the CDR3 is TGTGCCAGCAGCTTTCCCGGGACTAGCGGGGGGGTGGACACAGATACGCAGTATTTT. Translated: CASSFPGTSGGVDTDTQYF.

This chain connects TRBV28 to TRBJ2-7, with TRBD2 matching over 14 bases. The length of the CDR3 is 22 residues. J was trimmed by 0 bases and V by 6 bases; bases with no gene match: 22. Per the germline V gene, CDR1 is MDHEN and CDR2 is SYDVKM. The CDR3 DNA reads as TGTGCCAGCAGCCGGACATCTCCCTGGGGGACTAGCGGGGGAAGCATCTCCTACGAGCAGTACTTC. Encoded protein: CASSRTSPWGTSGGSISYEQYF.

This clone came up a few times. The chain links TRBV19 to TRBJ2-2; 7 bases agree with TRBD1. Germline V gene sequence: CDR1 LNHDA, CDR2 SQIVND (reference sequence). The V gene end was trimmed by 1 base and the J gene end by 5 bases; junction bases not matched to a gene: 4. There are 15 residues in the CDR3. Here the CDR3 DNA reads TGTGCCAGTAGTATAGTGGGACAGAGTACCGGGGAGCTGTTTTTT. Its protein is CASSIVGQSTGELFF.

The V gene is TRBV30, the J gene TRBJ1-1; D is unresolved. Germline CDR1 GTSNPN, CDR2 SVGIG (reference sequence). V dropped 2 bases and J dropped 1 base, with 14 bases sitting between them. The CDR3 contains 15 residues. CDR3 sequence (DNA): TGTGCCTGGAGTCCCAAAGGGATGGGGAACACTGAAGCTTTCTTT. Its translation is CAWSPKGMGNTEAFF.

The chain couples TRBV25-1 to TRBJ2-7, with D perhaps matching TRBD1 (6 bases). V was trimmed by 7 bases and J by 0 bases, leaving 13 bases between them. The CDR3 totals 14 residues. Per the germline V gene, CDR1 is MGHDK and CDR2 is SYGVNS. CDR3 coding DNA: TGTGCCAGCACCAGGGGACGAAACTCCTACGAGCAGTACTTC. Amino acids: CASTRGRNSYEQYF.

The chain carries TRBV12-5 and TRBJ1-5; D is uncertain. Trimming pared 4 bases from V and 11 bases from J, leaving 21 bases between. Germline CDR1 reads LGHNT; CDR2 reads FRNRAP. The CDR3 has 15 amino acids. DNA for the CDR3: TGTGCTAGTGGTTCCTTTGGACCGAATGGGGAGTCCCAGCATTTT. Protein: CASGSFGPNGESQHF.

The V and J genes are TRBV18 and TRBJ2-7; D perhaps matches TRBD2 (7 bases). The CDR3 has 15 residues. Trimming shortened V by 3 bases and J by 7 bases, and 19 bases separated the two germline ends. In germline, CDR1 is KGHSH, CDR2 LQKENI. The chain's CDR3 is CASSPYLGGAEEQYF. The DNA of the CDR3 is TGTGCCAGCTCACCGTATTTAGGGGGGGCAGAAGAGCAGTACTTC.

In DNA, the CDR3 is TGTGCCAGCAGTCCGACAGGTTCGGGGGGCTCCTACGAGCAGTACTTC. This translates into CASSPTGSGGSYEQYF. The chain combines TRBV28 with TRBJ2-7, with a tentative D call TRBD2 (7 bases). CDR3 length: 16 residues. Trimming left V 5 bases short and J 0 bases short, with 17 bases between. Germline-derived CDR1 and CDR2 are MDHEN and SYDVKM. Full variable domain (missing parts from reference TRBV28 and TRBJ2-7): DVKVTQSSRYLVKRTGEKVFLECVQDMDHENMFWYRQDPGLGLRLIYFSYDVKMKEKGDIPEGYSVSREKKERFSLILESASTNQTSMYLCASSPTGSGGSYEQYFGPGTRLTVT.

The V and J genes are TRBV9 and TRBJ2-3; a weak D match, TRBD1 (5 bases). Germline-derived CDR1 and CDR2 are SGDLS and YYNGEE. The CDR3 loop spans 12 amino acids. Between the trimmed V and J ends, which lost 3 bases and 4 bases, there was a span of 6 bases. In nucleotides, the CDR3 is TGTGCCAGCAGCGACAGGCCAGATACGCAGTATTTT. Amino acid sequence: CASSDRPDTQYF.

The chain joins TRBV18 to TRBJ2-1; D might be TRBD1 (5 bases). Germline CDR1 and CDR2: KGHSH and LQKENI. Trimming left V 3 bases short and J 5 bases short, with 8 bases between. The length of the CDR3 is 13 residues. CDR3 in amino acids: CASSPRQNNEQFF. The CDR3 bases are TGTGCCAGCTCACCTCGACAGAACAATGAGCAGTTCTTC.